The clone carrying this TCR beta chain was found a few times. All enrollees were roughly 18 to 89 years old and from roughly 26 US areas. A PCR-confirmed or clinician-diagnosed COVID-19 case had contacted exposed participants within 2 weeks of entry. This specimen comes from a study of blood T cell repertoires in COVID-19. V shed 5 bases and J 7 bases; nucleotides not matched to a gene: 5. The germline gives CDR1 SGHVS, CDR2 FQNEAQ. CDR3 length: 13 residues. In the original analysis: Amplification from reference gene primers served as the basis for estimated nucleated cell counts. Data came from immunoSEQ multiplex PCR; TCRdb stores just in-frame clones and leaves some out. That table furnishes V, J and clone size, whereas the DNA furnished D and trimming. Here the sample spans 140,000 to 150,000 clones, 84% being singletons.

This TCR came from a woman in her forties or fifties who had been exposed to COVID-19. V usage is TRBV7-8 and J usage is TRBJ2-7; 10 bases align to TRBD1. The sequenced sample consisted of PBMCs or T cells enriched from blood (not recorded which). CDR3 sequence (DNA): TGTGCCAGCAGCCGACAGGGGGCGGGTGAGCAGTACTTC. Its protein is CASSRQGAGEQYF.